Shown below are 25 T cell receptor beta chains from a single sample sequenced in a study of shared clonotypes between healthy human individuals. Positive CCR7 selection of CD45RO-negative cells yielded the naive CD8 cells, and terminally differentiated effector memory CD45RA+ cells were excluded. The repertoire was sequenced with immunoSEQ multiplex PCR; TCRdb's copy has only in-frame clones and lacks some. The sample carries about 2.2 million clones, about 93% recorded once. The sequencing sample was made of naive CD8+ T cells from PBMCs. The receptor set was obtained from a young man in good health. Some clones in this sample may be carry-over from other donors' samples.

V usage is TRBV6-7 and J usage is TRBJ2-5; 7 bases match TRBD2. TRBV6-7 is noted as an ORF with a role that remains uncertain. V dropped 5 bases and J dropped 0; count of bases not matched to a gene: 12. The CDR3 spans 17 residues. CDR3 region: CASSPGPTSVNQETQYF. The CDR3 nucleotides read TGTGCCAGCAGTCCGGGGCCAACTAGCGTGAACCAAGAGACCCAGTACTTC.

The CDR3: CASWDIPNTEAFF. The CDR3 bases are TGTGCCAGTTGGGACATCCCAAACACTGAAGCTTTCTTT. This chain links TRBV27 with TRBJ1-1; D possibly corresponds to TRBD1 (6 bases). V gave up 9 bases and J gave up 2 bases, with 13 bases separating them. The CDR3 consists of 13 residues. The germline V gene encodes CDR1 MNHEY and CDR2 SMNVEV (reference sequence).

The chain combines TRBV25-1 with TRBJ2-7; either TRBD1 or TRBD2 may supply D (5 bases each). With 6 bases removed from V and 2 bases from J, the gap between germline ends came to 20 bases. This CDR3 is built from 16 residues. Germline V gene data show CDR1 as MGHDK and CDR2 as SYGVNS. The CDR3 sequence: CASSPPLYGDAYEQYF. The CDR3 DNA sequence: TGTGCCAGCAGCCCCCCCCTTTATGGGGACGCCTACGAGCAGTACTTC.

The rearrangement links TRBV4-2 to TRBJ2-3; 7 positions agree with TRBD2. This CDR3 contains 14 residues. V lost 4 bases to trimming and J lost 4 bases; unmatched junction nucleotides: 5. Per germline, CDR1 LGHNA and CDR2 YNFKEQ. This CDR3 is CASSLGLGADTQYF. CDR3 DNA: TGTGCCAGCAGCCTCGGACTAGGGGCAGATACGCAGTATTTT.

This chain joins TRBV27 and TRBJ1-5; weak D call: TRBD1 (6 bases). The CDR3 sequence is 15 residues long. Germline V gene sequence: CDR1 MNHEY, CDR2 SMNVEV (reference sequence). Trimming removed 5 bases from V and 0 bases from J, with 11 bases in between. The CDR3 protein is CASSPSDSSNQPQHF. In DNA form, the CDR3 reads TGTGCCAGCAGTCCCTCGGACAGTAGCAATCAGCCCCAGCATTTT.

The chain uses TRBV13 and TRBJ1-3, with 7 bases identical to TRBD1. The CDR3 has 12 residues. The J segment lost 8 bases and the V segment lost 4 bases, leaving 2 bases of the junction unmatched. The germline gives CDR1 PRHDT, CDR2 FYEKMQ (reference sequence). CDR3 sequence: CASSSGGDTIYF. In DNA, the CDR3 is TGTGCCAGCAGCTCAGGGGGAGACACCATATATTTT.

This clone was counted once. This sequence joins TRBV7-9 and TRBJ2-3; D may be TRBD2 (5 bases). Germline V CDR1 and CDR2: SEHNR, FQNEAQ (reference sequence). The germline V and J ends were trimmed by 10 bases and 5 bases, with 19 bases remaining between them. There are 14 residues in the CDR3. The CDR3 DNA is TGTGCCATCCCGAAGAGGGAAGTTGTAGATACGCAGTATTTT. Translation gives CAIPKREVVDTQYF.

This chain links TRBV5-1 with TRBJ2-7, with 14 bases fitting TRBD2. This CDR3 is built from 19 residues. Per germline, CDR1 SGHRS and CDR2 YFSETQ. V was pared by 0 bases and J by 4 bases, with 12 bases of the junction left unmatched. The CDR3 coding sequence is TGCGCCAGCAGCTTGGCCTCGAGACTAGCGGGAGGGCTTCCGTACGAGCAGTACTTC. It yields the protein CASSLASRLAGGLPYEQYF.

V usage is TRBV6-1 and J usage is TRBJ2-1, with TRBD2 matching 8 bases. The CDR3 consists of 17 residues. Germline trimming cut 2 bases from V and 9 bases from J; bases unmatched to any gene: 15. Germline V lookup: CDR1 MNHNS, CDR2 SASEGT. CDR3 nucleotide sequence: TGTGCCAGCAGTGAAAGATTAGCGGGGACCGGTGGTGGTGAGCAGTTCTTC. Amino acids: CASSERLAGTGGGEQFF.

The CDR3 reads CASSFRQEGRKTQYF. The DNA for the CDR3 is TGTGCCAGCAGCTTCCGACAGGAGGGTAGGAAGACCCAGTACTTC. This chain connects TRBV5-8 to TRBJ2-5; either TRBD1 or TRBD2 may fit D (6 bases each). This CDR3 has 15 amino acids. V lost 2 bases to trimming and J lost 6 bases, with 17 bases between them. Germline CDR1 is SGHTS and CDR2 is YDEGEE.

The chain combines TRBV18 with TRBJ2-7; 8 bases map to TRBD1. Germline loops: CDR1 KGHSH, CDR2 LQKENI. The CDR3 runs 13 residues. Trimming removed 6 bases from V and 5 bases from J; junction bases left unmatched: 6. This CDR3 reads CASSHDRGHEQYF. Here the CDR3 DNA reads TGTGCCAGCTCGCATGACAGGGGCCACGAGCAGTACTTC.

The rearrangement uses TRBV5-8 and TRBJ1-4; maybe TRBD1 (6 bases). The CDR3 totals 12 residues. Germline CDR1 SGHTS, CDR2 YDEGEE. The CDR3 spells CAGGRRDEKLFF. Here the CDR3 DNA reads TGTGCAGGGGGACGACGGGATGAAAAACTGTTTTTT.

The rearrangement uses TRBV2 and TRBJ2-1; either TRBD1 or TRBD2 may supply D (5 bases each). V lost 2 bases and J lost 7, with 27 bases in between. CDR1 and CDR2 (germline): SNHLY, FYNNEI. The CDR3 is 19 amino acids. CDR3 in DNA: TGTGCCAGCAGTGAACGGTATTGGGGCCCCCCTTCCGGGGAGAATGAGCAGTTCTTC. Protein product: CASSERYWGPPSGENEQFF. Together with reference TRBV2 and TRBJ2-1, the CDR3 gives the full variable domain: EPEVTQTPSHQVTQMGQEVILRCVPISNHLYFYWYRQILGQKVEFLVSFYNNEISEKSEIFDDQFSVERPDGSNFTLKIRSTKLEDSAMYFCASSERYWGPPSGENEQFFGPGTRLTVL.

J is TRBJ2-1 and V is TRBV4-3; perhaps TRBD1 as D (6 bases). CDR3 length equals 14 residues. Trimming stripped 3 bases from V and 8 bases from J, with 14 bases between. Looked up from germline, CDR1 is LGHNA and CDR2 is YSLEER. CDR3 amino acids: CASSHSYRVDEQFF. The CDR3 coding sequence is TGCGCCAGCAGCCATAGTTACAGGGTCGATGAGCAGTTCTTC.

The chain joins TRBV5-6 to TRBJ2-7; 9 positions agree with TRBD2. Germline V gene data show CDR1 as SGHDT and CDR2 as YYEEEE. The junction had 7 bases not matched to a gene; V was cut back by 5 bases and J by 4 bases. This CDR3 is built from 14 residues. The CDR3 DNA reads TGTGCCAGCAGACGACTAGCGGCAGCATACGAGCAGTACTTC. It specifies CASRRLAAAYEQYF.

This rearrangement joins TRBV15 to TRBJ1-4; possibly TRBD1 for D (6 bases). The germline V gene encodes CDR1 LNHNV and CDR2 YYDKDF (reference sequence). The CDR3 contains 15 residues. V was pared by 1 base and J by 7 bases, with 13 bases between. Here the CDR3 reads CATSRVGGAGEKLFF. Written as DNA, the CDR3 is TGTGCCACCAGCAGAGTAGGGGGGGCGGGTGAAAAACTGTTTTTT.

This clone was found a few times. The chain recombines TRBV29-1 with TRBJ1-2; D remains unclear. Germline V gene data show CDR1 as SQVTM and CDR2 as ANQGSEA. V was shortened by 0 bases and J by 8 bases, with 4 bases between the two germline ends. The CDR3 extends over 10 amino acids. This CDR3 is CSVEESGYTF. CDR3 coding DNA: TGCAGCGTTGAAGAGAGCGGCTACACCTTC.

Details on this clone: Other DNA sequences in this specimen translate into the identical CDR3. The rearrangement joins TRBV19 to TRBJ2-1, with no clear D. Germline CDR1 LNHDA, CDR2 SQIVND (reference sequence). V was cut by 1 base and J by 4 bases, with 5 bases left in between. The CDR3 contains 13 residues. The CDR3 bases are TGTGCCAGTAGTATAGGGTATTACAATGAGCAGTTCTTC. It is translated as CASSIGYYNEQFF.

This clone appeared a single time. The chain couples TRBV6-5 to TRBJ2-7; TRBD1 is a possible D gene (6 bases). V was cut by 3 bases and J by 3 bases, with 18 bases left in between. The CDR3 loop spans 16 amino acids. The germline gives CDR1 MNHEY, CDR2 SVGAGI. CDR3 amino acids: CASSYWGHGTGYEQYF. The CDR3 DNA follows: TGTGCCAGCAGTTATTGGGGGCACGGGACCGGCTACGAGCAGTACTTC.

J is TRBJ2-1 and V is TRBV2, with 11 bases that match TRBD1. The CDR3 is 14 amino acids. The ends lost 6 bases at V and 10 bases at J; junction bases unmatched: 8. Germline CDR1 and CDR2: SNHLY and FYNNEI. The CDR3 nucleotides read TGTGCCAGCAGCGCTCCGGGACAGGGGGGGGAGCAGTTCTTC. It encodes CASSAPGQGGEQFF.

In nucleotides, the CDR3 is TGTGCCAGCAGCACAGGGTCTCGGGAACAGTTCTTC. Amino acid sequence: CASSTGSREQFF. The V call is TRBV9, the J call TRBJ2-1; possibly TRBD1 for D (6 bases). CDR3 length: 12 amino acids. Germline lookup yields CDR1 SGDLS and CDR2 YYNGEE. The V end was cut by 4 bases, the J end by 13 bases, with 15 bases between.

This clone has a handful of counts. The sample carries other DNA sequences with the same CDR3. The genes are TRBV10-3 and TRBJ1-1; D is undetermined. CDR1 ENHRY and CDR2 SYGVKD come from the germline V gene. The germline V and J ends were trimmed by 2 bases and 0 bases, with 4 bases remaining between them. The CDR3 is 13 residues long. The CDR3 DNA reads TGTGCCATCAGTGAGAGAGTGAACACTGAAGCTTTCTTT. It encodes CAISERVNTEAFF.

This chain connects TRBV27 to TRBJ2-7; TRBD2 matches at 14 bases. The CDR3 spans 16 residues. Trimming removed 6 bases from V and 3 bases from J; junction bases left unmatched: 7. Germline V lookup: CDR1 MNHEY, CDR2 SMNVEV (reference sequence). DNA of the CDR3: TGTGCCAGCAGACCCGGGACTAGCGGGAGTTTCTACGAGCAGTACTTC. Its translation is CASRPGTSGSFYEQYF.

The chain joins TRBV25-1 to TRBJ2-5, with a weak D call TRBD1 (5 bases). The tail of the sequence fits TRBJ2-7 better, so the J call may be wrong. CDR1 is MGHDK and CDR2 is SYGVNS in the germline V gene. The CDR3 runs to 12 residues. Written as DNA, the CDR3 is TGTGCCAGCAGCCAGGGCACCTACGAGCAGTACTTC. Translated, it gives CASSQGTYEQYF.

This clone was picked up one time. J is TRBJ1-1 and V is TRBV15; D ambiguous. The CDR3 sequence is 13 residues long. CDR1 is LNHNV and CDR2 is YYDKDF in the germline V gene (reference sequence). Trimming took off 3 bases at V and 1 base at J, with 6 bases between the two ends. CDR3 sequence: CATSRERNTEAFF. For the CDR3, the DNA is TGTGCCACCAGCAGGGAGAGGAACACTGAAGCTTTCTTT.